This T cell receptor (beta chain) was documented in a study of control samples from healthy donors and cancer patients. Libraries were prepared by immunoSEQ multiplex PCR; TCRdb keeps only in-frame clonotypes and omits some of them. Among roughly 120,000 clones listed, 85% to 90% were seen once. Germline CDR1 and CDR2: ENHRY and SYGVKD. The CDR3 consists of 12 residues. V was pared by 11 bases and J by 2 bases, with 11 bases between. This receptor was taken from a woman between 45 and 60 years old with colorectal cancer. The chain links TRBV10-3 to TRBJ2-3; tentatively, D is TRBD1 (6 bases). What was sequenced was PBMCs. The CDR3 sequence is CAAEGDTDTQYF. Written as DNA, the CDR3 is TGTGCCGCCGAGGGGGACACAGATACGCAGTATTTT.